This is a list of T cell receptor beta chains from one sample in a study of neurological immune-mediated disorders. TCRdb independently ran MiXCR on the 5' RACE reads; one entry per CDR3 protein. The sample has about 18,000 distinct CDR3 sequences, less than 15% seen once; the top ten hold around 7.6%. Source material: CD4+ T cells from blood. These receptors originate from a woman aged 55-69 years with HTLV-1-associated myelopathy (HAM/TSP). Both conserved end residues are part of each CDR3. For some rows the clone size is stated as once, few or many, or as a class when expanded; others skip it.

clone_size	v_call	j_call	cdr3_aa
many	TRBV3-1	TRBJ1-2	CASSHRVGEDGYTF
many	TRBV5-1	TRBJ2-7	CASSVYAGQGIGEQYF
many	TRBV5-1	TRBJ1-1	CASSLGSRGNTEAFF
many	TRBV20-1	TRBJ1-1	CSARDLSRTGVTEAFF
many	TRBV7-2	TRBJ1-3	CASSLAPGGARNTIYF
many	TRBV4-1	TRBJ2-7	CASSQEVNGRGARDEQYF
many	TRBV6-2/TRBV6-3	TRBJ2-2	CASSRFDTGELFF
medium-sized	TRBV7-9	TRBJ1-2	CASSLGGIGYTF
many	TRBV29-1	TRBJ2-2	CSPGTPLNTGELFF
-	TRBV5-5	TRBJ2-7	CAIIRGLQGLEQYF
medium-sized	TRBV4-1	TRBJ1-3	CASSLDRRSGNTIYF
many	TRBV5-1	TRBJ1-4	CASSLDGSEKLFF
many	TRBV27	TRBJ1-1	CASRTTGGYTEAFF
medium-sized	TRBV15	TRBJ2-3	CATSRVPGRTDTQYF
many	TRBV9	TRBJ2-7	CASSVTSGPSYEQYF
many	TRBV6-1	TRBJ1-1	CASSEFLPFTGKLRNTEAFF
many	TRBV27	TRBJ2-2	CASSRSRGRNTGELFF
medium-sized	TRBV10-2	TRBJ2-1	CASTTGWGDNEQFF
many	TRBV20-1	TRBJ1-3	CSARDLLKGEVGNTIYF
medium-sized	TRBV7-2	TRBJ2-2	CASSLVLAGPRELFF
many	TRBV25-1	TRBJ1-1	CASSDAGANTEAFF
many	TRBV10-3	TRBJ2-5	CAISSGMGETQYF
many	TRBV3-1	TRBJ2-3	CASSPGYFTDTQYF
-	TRBV4-2	TRBJ2-2	CSSSQDAGELFF
many	TRBV20-1	TRBJ1-1	CSARDRLGAEAFF
many	TRBV12-3/TRBV12-4	TRBJ1-5	CASSRQFNQPQHF
many	TRBV20-1	TRBJ2-7	CSARVQGLSYEQYF
many	TRBV7-2	TRBJ2-3	CASSPRMTNTQYF
-	TRBV3-1	TRBJ1-5	CASSRQGSNQPQHF